The rows below give T cell receptor beta chains drawn from one sample of a study of T cell changes during pregnancy in multiple sclerosis. Profiling relied on immunoSEQ multiplex PCR, and the TCRdb table lists in-frame clones only, not all of them. The sample has 27,000 or so clones, around nine tenths seen once. The starting material was CD8+ T cells from peripheral blood mononuclear cells, obtained in the second trimester of pregnancy. Receptors originate from a female donor with multiple sclerosis, enrolled in a pregnancy study. Both conserved end residues are part of each CDR3. D genes are given only for firm matches. Clone size is not always given. Where it is, it says once, few, many or a class for expanded clones.

>TRBD2|TRBJ2-5|TRBV6-5|few
TGTGCCAGCAGTTACTCGACTAGCGGGGGAGAGACCCAGTACTTC
CASSYSTSGGETQYF
>TRBD2|TRBJ2-3|TRBV6-4|few
TGTGCCAGCAGTGATAGCGGGGGGGCCACAGATACGCAGTATTTT
CASSDSGGATDTQYF
>NA|TRBJ2-6|TRBV7-2|few
TGTGCCAGCAGCCTCACTACAGGACTACGCTCTGGGGCCAACGTCCTGACTTTC
CASSLTTGLRSGANVLTF
>NA|TRBJ2-6|TRBV27|NA
TGTGCCAGCAGTTTATCGGGGGCTCGGGACGTCCTGACTTTC
CASSLSGARDVLTF
>NA|TRBJ2-7|TRBV9|NA
TGTGCCAGCAGCGCATCCCCCTCCTACGAGCAGTACTTC
CASSASPSYEQYF
>NA|TRBJ2-2|TRBV29-1|NA
TGCAGCGCCCGTTGGGGCGCTGACGGGGAGCTGTTTTTT
CSARWGADGELFF
>NA|TRBJ1-2|TRBV4-3|medium-sized
TGCGCCAGCAGCCAAAGCGACAGGATCTATGGCTACACCTTC
CASSQSDRIYGYTF
>NA|TRBJ1-4|TRBV10-3|NA
TGTGCCATCAGTGACCCTTCAGACACCCCGTTTAATGAAAAACTGTTTTTT
CAISDPSDTPFNEKLFF
>NA|TRBJ2-6|TRBV4-1|NA
TGCGCCAGCAGCCAAGTGGGCGGGCGCCCCTCTGGGGCCAACGTCCTGACTTTC
CASSQVGGRPSGANVLTF
>NA|TRBJ2-7|TRBV7-9|NA
TGTGCCAGCAGCTTGTTACCCCAGGTTTGGAGGGGCGCCTACGAGCAGTACTTC
CASSLLPQVWRGAYEQYF
>NA|TRBJ2-7|TRBV9|NA
TGTGCCAGCAGCGTAGGTAGCGACCATACCTACGAGCAGTACTTC
CASSVGSDHTYEQYF
>NA|TRBJ2-7|TRBV27|NA
TGTGCCAGCCGATACGGTGGCGAGCAGTACTTC
CASRYGGEQYF
>TRBD2|TRBJ2-5|TRBV11-1|NA
TGTGCCAGCAGCTTGAGCGGGACGTCAAAAGAGACCCAGTACTTC
CASSLSGTSKETQYF
>NA|TRBJ2-2|TRBV5-1|NA
TGCGCCAGCAGCGTACGGGGTCCCTTTTGGGAGGTCGTCAAGGACACCGGGGAGCTGTTTTTT
CASSVRGPFWEVVKDTGELFF
>NA|TRBJ2-1|TRBV7-3|NA
TGTGCCAGCAGCTTGGGGTACGGGGATAATGAGCAGTTCTTC
CASSLGYGDNEQFF
>TRBD2|TRBJ2-1|TRBV7-8|NA
TGTGCCGGGGGGGGGTACAATGAGCAGTTCTTC
CAGGGYNEQFF
>NA|TRBJ2-2|TRBV11-3|NA
TGTGCCAGCAGCCCCAGGCGGGGGCCCCGGGGGGCCGGGGAGCTGTTTTTT
CASSPRRGPRGAGELFF
>NA|TRBJ2-7|TRBV5-6|NA
TGTGCCAGCAGCTTGCTCCTCGAGCAGTACTTC
CASSLLLEQYF
>NA|TRBJ2-7|TRBV27|NA
TGTGCCAGCACGAACAGGGCTGGGGTGCAGTACTTC
CASTNRAGVQYF
>TRBD2|TRBJ2-3|TRBV7-3|NA
TGTGCCAGCAGCTCGCTAGCGGGGGGGCTCGTGTCAGATACGCAGTATTTT
CASSSLAGGLVSDTQYF
>NA|TRBJ2-7|TRBV7-9|NA
TGTGCCAGCAGCCCACAAAGGGCAGGGGCCTACGAGCAGTACTTC
CASSPQRAGAYEQYF
>TRBD2|TRBJ2-7|TRBV7-9|few
TGTGCCAGCAGCAAGATGGGGGGGACCCAAAGCTCCTACGAGCAGTACTTC
CASSKMGGTQSSYEQYF
>TRBD2|TRBJ2-1|TRBV5-6|NA
TGTGCCAGCAGCTTGGGCTCGGGGGGGGGAAACAGTGAGCAGTTCTTC
CASSLGSGGGNSEQFF
>TRBD2|TRBJ2-5|TRBV6-5|NA
TGTGCCAGCAGTTACGTAGCGGGGGGCGGGGAGACCCAGTACTTC
CASSYVAGGGETQYF
>NA|TRBJ2-3|TRBV25-1|NA
TGTGCCAGCCTGGGACTCCCAGTGATTCGCACAGATACGCAGTATTTT
CASLGLPVIRTDTQYF
>TRBD1|TRBJ1-5|TRBV5-6|NA
TGTGCCAGCAGCTTGGGACAGGGGTATCGTGACAATCAGCCCCAGCATTTT
CASSLGQGYRDNQPQHF
>TRBD1|TRBJ2-7|TRBV10-3|once
TGTGCCATTTCCGGGACAGGGACACGATACGAGCAGTACTTC
CAISGTGTRYEQYF
>TRBD1|TRBJ2-7|TRBV5-5|NA
TGTGCCAGCAGCGCGAACAGGGGGACAACCTACGAGCAGTACTTC
CASSANRGTTYEQYF
>NA|TRBJ2-1|TRBV10-3|NA
TGTGCCATCAGTGCGGGACAAGGGGCCTACAATGAGCAGTTCTTC
CAISAGQGAYNEQFF
>TRBD1|TRBJ1-2|TRBV7-8|NA
TGTGCCAGCAGCTTAGTGGGACAGGGGTTTTATGGCTACACCTTC
CASSLVGQGFYGYTF
>NA|TRBJ2-3|TRBV19|NA
TGTGCCAGTAGTTATATCCCCACAGATACGCAGTATTTT
CASSYIPTDTQYF
>NA|TRBJ2-7|TRBV9|NA
TGTGCCAGCAGCGTAGAACAGGACCCCTACGAGCAGTACTTC
CASSVEQDPYEQYF
>NA|TRBJ2-7|TRBV7-6|NA
TGTGCCAGCAGCTTATTTTTTGCAGGGCCCTACGAGCAGTACTTC
CASSLFFAGPYEQYF
>NA|TRBJ2-7|TRBV2|NA
TGTGCCAGCACCGACCACAGCTCCTACGAGCAGTACTTC
CASTDHSSYEQYF
>NA|TRBJ1-1|TRBV9|NA
TGTGCCAGCAGCCCGGGGAGCGGGATGAACACTGAAGCTTTCTTT
CASSPGSGMNTEAFF
>NA|TRBJ2-2|TRBV2|NA
TGTGCCAGCCTGGGCATAGGGGGTGGGACCGGGGAGCTGTTTTTT
CASLGIGGGTGELFF
>TRBD1|TRBJ1-1|TRBV27|NA
TGTGCCAGCAGTTTACTAGGCGGGACAGGTCCCACTGAAGCTTTCTTT
CASSLLGGTGPTEAFF